This T cell receptor beta chain came from a study of CD8+ T cells in alopecia areata. RNA was extracted and reverse transcribed into cDNA as the sequencing template. The data were produced by immunoSEQ multiplex PCR, yet TCRdb's version contains in-frame clones alone and is incomplete. The sample records 100,000 to 150,000 clones, 49% being singletons. Looked up from germline, CDR1 is PRHDT and CDR2 is FYEKMQ (reference sequence). This CDR3 has 12 residues. V lost 4 bases and J lost 3, with 7 bases in between. The material was CD8+ T cells sorted from blood, obtained at week 0. The receptor comes from a human donor with alopecia areata. The chain carries TRBV13 and TRBJ2-7, with a tentative D call TRBD1 (5 bases). Here the CDR3 DNA reads TGTGCCAGCAGCTCGACAGTCTACGAGCAGTACTTC. Translation: CASSSTVYEQYF.